This TCR beta chain was documented in a study of T-cell reconstitution after alpha-beta-depleted transplantation in children. This clonotype came up many times. Library preparation (for TCRbeta) was performed with unique molecular identifiers. TCRdb analysed the PCR reads with MiXCR anew, one entry per CDR3 protein. Of roughly 790,000 distinct CDR3 sequences listed, roughly 15% were seen once; the top ten hold approximately 4.5%. Sample: PBMCs, mostly from graft donor cells, taken 360 days after TCRalphabeta/CD19-depleted stem cell transplant. This TCR was recovered from a male patient younger than 18 who had a stem cell transplant for acute lymphoblastic leukemia, so the T cells may come from the graft donor.

CDR3 sequence: CASSPFRYEQYF. The CDR3 DNA reads as TGTGCCAGCAGTCCGTTTAGGTACGAGCAGTACTTC. The rearrangement joins TRBV12-3 or TRBV12-4 to TRBJ2-7; D not certain. V gave up 5 bases and J gave up 4 bases, with 9 bases separating them. The CDR3 runs 12 residues.